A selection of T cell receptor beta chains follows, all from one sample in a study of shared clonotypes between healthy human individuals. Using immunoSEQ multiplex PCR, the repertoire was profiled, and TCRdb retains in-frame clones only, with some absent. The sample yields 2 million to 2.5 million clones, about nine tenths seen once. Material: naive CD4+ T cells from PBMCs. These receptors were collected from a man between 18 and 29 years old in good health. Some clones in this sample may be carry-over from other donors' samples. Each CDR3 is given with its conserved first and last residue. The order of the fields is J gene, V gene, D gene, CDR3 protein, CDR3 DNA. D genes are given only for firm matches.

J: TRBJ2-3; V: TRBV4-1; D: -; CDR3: CASSQDPRTRGGNPDTQYF; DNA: TGCGCCAGCAGCCAAGATCCAAGGACTAGGGGGGGAAACCCAGATACGCAGTATTTT
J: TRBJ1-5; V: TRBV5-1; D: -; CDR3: CASSPGDTDQPQHF; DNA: TGCGCCAGCAGCCCAGGGGACACCGACCAGCCCCAGCATTTT
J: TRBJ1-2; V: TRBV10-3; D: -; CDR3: CAISDPRLQGTFPIWEGLNYGYTF; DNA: TGTGCCATCAGTGACCCCCGGCTGCAGGGGACCTTTCCCATATGGGAAGGCCTGAACTATGGCTACACCTTC
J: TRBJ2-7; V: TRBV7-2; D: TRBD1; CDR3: CASSIGQGPGAEQYF; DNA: TGTGCCAGCAGCATCGGACAGGGGCCCGGGGCCGAGCAGTACTTC
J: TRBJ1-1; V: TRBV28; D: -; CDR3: CASGILGAYRDTEAFF; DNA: TGTGCCAGCGGGATTTTGGGGGCTTACCGGGACACTGAAGCTTTCTTT
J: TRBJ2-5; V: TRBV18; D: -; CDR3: CASSPREQETQYF; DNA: TGTGCCAGCTCACCCCGAGAACAAGAGACCCAGTACTTC
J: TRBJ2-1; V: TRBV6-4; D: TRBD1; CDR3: CASSDSYRGLWNEQFF; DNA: TGTGCCAGCAGTGACTCGTACAGGGGGCTTTGGAATGAGCAGTTCTTC
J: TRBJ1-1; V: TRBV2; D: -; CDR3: CASSVGTLNTEAFF; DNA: TGTGCCAGCAGTGTTGGGACACTGAACACTGAAGCTTTCTTT
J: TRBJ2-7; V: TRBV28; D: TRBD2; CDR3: CATTSGSPYEQYF; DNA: TGTGCAACGACTAGCGGGAGCCCCTACGAGCAGTACTTC
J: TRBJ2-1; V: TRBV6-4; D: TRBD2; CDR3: CASSDWGSGRGNEQFF; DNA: TGTGCCAGCAGTGACTGGGGGAGCGGGAGGGGCAATGAGCAGTTCTTC